The 30 T cell receptor beta chains presented below share a single source sample, sequenced in a study of blood T cell repertoires in COVID-19. The data were produced by immunoSEQ multiplex PCR, yet TCRdb's version contains in-frame clones alone and is incomplete. The sample yields 120,000 to 150,000 clones, about 90% seen once. Sequenced sample: PBMCs or T cells enriched from blood (not recorded which). The receptors originated from a woman aged 35 to 49 who had been exposed to COVID-19.

The V gene is TRBV19, the J gene TRBJ2-5; TRBD1 might be the D (5 bases). V lost 1 base, J lost 2 bases, and 14 bases lay in between. The CDR3 length is 16 residues. Looked up from germline, CDR1 is LNHDA and CDR2 is SQIVND (reference sequence). The CDR3 coding sequence is TGTGCCAGTAGTATAGGTCGTGGCAGGGTTCAAGAGACCCAGTACTTC. This gives the protein CASSIGRGRVQETQYF.

The chain carries TRBV10-3 and TRBJ1-1, with TRBD1 matching over 8 bases. The germline V gene encodes CDR1 ENHRY and CDR2 SYGVKD. V was clipped by 10 bases and J by 5 bases; unmatched bases: 12. The CDR3 sequence is 14 residues long. The chain's CDR3 is CATSKDRVGTEAFF. CDR3 nucleotides: TGTGCCACCTCCAAGGACAGGGTCGGGACTGAAGCTTTCTTT.

The chain uses TRBV27 and TRBJ1-1; TRBD1 matches 8 bases. The length of the CDR3 is 12 residues. The germline V gene encodes CDR1 MNHEY and CDR2 SMNVEV (reference sequence). After removal of 6 bases from V and 8 bases from J, the junction contained 5 bases not matched to a gene. DNA of the CDR3: TGTGCCAGCAGCTTGGGGGACAGGGAAGCTTTCTTT. Its translation is CASSLGDREAFF.

The chain couples TRBV19 to TRBJ1-2, with no clear D. The CDR3 covers 14 residues. Between the trimmed V and J ends, which lost 3 bases and 4 bases, there was a span of 12 bases. Per the germline V gene, CDR1 is LNHDA and CDR2 is SQIVND (reference sequence). The CDR3 loop reads CASSIMTATYGYTF. Written as DNA, the CDR3 is TGTGCCAGTAGTATCATGACTGCGACCTATGGCTACACCTTC. Combining the CDR3 with reference TRBV19 and TRBJ1-2 gives the whole variable domain DGGITQSPKYLFRKEGQNVTLSCEQNLNHDAMYWYRQDPGQGLRLIYYSQIVNDFQKGDIAEGYSVSREKKESFPLTVTSAQKNPTAFYLCASSIMTATYGYTFGSGTRLTVV.

V gene TRBV5-1 combines with J gene TRBJ2-3; weak D call: TRBD1 (6 bases). The V end lost 5 bases, the J end lost 0 bases, and 13 bases lay between the germline ends. The CDR3 is 15 residues long. Germline-derived CDR1 and CDR2 are SGHRS and YFSETQ. CDR3 residues: CASRRTVTSTDTQYF. The CDR3 bases are TGCGCCAGCAGAAGGACAGTGACTAGCACAGATACGCAGTATTTT.

The chain employs TRBV5-6 and TRBJ1-2; possible D gene TRBD1, 5 bases. Germline V gene lookup returns CDR1 SGHDT and CDR2 YYEEEE. This CDR3 contains 12 residues. V lost 3 bases and J 4 bases, leaving 7 bases between the germline ends. This chain's CDR3 is CASSSTVYGYTF. In DNA, the CDR3 is TGTGCCAGCAGCTCGACAGTCTATGGCTACACCTTC.

This rearrangement joins TRBV12-3 or TRBV12-4 to TRBJ2-7; weak D call: TRBD2 (5 bases). V was clipped by 5 bases and J by 3 bases, with 11 bases between them. This CDR3 has 13 amino acids. In nucleotides, the CDR3 is TGTGCCAGCAGTCCCGCCGGAGGCTACGAGCAGTACTTC. Protein product: CASSPAGGYEQYF.

The rearrangement links TRBV11-3 to TRBJ2-2; 7 bases line up with TRBD1. CDR3 size: 14 residues. Germline V gene lookup returns CDR1 SGHNT and CDR2 YENEEA. With 5 bases clipped from V and 6 bases from J, the junction kept 6 bases outside the gene matches. The CDR3 DNA sequence: TGTGCCAGCAGCCGGGGACAGAGCTCCGGGGAGCTGTTTTTT. Amino acids: CASSRGQSSGELFF.

The rearrangement links TRBV11-2 to TRBJ1-3; D is ambiguous. Trimming pared 5 bases from V and 0 bases from J, leaving 17 bases between. Germline CDR1 SGHAT, CDR2 FQNNGV. The CDR3 extends over 17 amino acids. The chain's CDR3 is CASSHGVGTNSGNTIYF. The CDR3 DNA sequence: TGTGCCAGCAGCCATGGTGTTGGCACGAACTCTGGAAACACCATATATTTT.

The chain joins TRBV6-5 to TRBJ2-7; tentatively, D is TRBD1 (5 bases). V gave up 2 bases and J gave up 4 bases, with 12 bases separating them. The CDR3 totals 14 residues. CDR1 and CDR2 from the germline V gene are MNHEY and SVGAGI. CDR3 sequence reads: CASSYGAESYEQYF. For the CDR3, the DNA is TGTGCCAGCAGTTACGGGGCAGAATCTTACGAGCAGTACTTC.

This clone was seen once. The chain carries TRBV6-5 and TRBJ2-7, with a tentative D call TRBD2 (6 bases). In germline, CDR1 is MNHEY, CDR2 SVGAGI. This CDR3 is built from 14 residues. Trimming took 6 bases from V and 3 from J, leaving 15 bases between them. This CDR3 is CASRPNGGNYEQYF. For the CDR3, the DNA is TGTGCCAGCAGACCCAACGGAGGGAACTACGAGCAGTACTTC.

The rearrangement links TRBV4-3 to TRBJ1-2; 8 nucleotides agree with TRBD1. V lost 4 bases, J lost 6 bases, and 4 bases stayed unmatched. Germline-derived CDR1 and CDR2 are LGHNA and YSLEER. The CDR3 is 13 residues long. CDR3 protein: CASSLAQGDGYTF. CDR3 bases: TGCGCCAGCAGCCTAGCACAGGGGGATGGCTACACCTTC.

The chain links TRBV28 to TRBJ2-1; a weak D match, TRBD1 (6 bases). Germline CDR1 reads MDHEN; CDR2 reads SYDVKM. This CDR3 comprises 11 residues. The germline V and J ends were trimmed by 8 bases and 7 bases, with 9 bases remaining between them. The CDR3, as DNA: TGTGCCAGCGGAGGACAGAATGAGCAGTTCTTC. Translation gives CASGGQNEQFF.

The chain has TRBV11-2 and TRBJ2-5; 9 nucleotides agree with TRBD1. The CDR3 is made up of 16 amino acids. Germline V CDR1 and CDR2: SGHAT, FQNNGV. With 0 bases clipped from V and 1 base from J, the junction kept 3 bases outside the gene matches. The CDR3 reads CASSLEQGAIQETQYF. Written as DNA, the CDR3 is TGTGCCAGCAGCTTAGAACAGGGGGCGATCCAAGAGACCCAGTACTTC. Full variable domain (outside the CDR3, taken from reference TRBV11-2 and TRBJ2-5): EAGVAQSPRYKIIEKRQSVAFWCNPISGHATLYWYQQILGQGPKLLIQFQNNGVVDDSQLPKDRFSAERLKGVDSTLKIQPAKLEDSAVYLCASSLEQGAIQETQYFGPGTRLLVL.

The chain recombines TRBV9 with TRBJ1-2, with no clear D. V was shortened by 0 bases and J by 4 bases, with 10 bases between the two germline ends. The CDR3 consists of 14 residues. Germline V gene sequence: CDR1 SGDLS, CDR2 YYNGEE. As DNA, the CDR3 is TGTGCCAGCAGCGTAGGAAGAGAGGGCTATGGCTACACCTTC. Its translation is CASSVGREGYGYTF.

DNA for the CDR3: TGTGCCACCAGCAGAGAGCGGGCAGACCAATCACCCCTCCACTTT. It yields the protein CATSRERADQSPLHF. The chain links TRBV15 to TRBJ1-6; D is uncertain. This CDR3 contains 15 residues. Germline CDR1 is LNHNV and CDR2 is YYDKDF (reference sequence). Trimming cost V 0 bases and J 10 bases, with 13 bases left between them.

The chain joins TRBV25-1 to TRBJ1-1, with TRBD1 matching over 7 bases. CDR1 and CDR2 from the germline V gene are MGHDK and SYGVNS. V lost 1 base, J lost 3 bases, and 5 bases stayed unmatched. CDR3 size: 15 residues. The CDR3 loop reads CASSEWDSSYTEAFF. In DNA form, the CDR3 reads TGTGCCAGCAGTGAATGGGACAGTTCCTACACTGAAGCTTTCTTT.

The V call is TRBV15, the J call TRBJ2-7; possible D gene TRBD2, 6 bases. This CDR3 has 17 residues. V was clipped by 1 base and J by 0 bases, with 16 bases between them. Germline assignment: CDR1 LNHNV and CDR2 YYDKDF (reference sequence). The CDR3 spells CATSRGDSGPSSYEQYF. CDR3 in DNA: TGTGCCACCAGCAGAGGCGATAGCGGCCCAAGCTCCTACGAGCAGTACTTC.

J is TRBJ2-2 and V is TRBV19, with D hard to call. Germline-derived CDR1 and CDR2 are LNHDA and SQIVND (reference sequence). V shed 5 bases and J shed 10 bases, with 11 bases lying between them. This CDR3 contains 12 residues. CDR3 nucleotides: TGTGCCAGTAGTCCGACAACGGCGGAGCTGTTTTTT. Residues: CASSPTTAELFF.

This clone occurred once. J is TRBJ1-5 and V is TRBV9; 9 bases map to TRBD1. V lost 0 bases, J lost 7 bases, and 2 bases stayed unmatched. The CDR3 totals 14 residues. Germline assignment: CDR1 SGDLS and CDR2 YYNGEE. The CDR3 region is CASSVGTGGQPQHF. In DNA form, the CDR3 reads TGTGCCAGCAGCGTAGGCACAGGGGGCCAGCCCCAGCATTTT. Filled out from reference TRBV9 and TRBJ1-5, the complete variable domain reads DSGVTQTPKHLITATGQRVTLRCSPRSGDLSVYWYQQSLDQGLQFLIQYYNGEERAKGNILERFSAQQFPDLHSELNLSSLELGDSALYFCASSVGTGGQPQHFGDGTRLSIL.

The chain has TRBV25-1 and TRBJ1-1, with 10 bases aligning to TRBD1. The CDR3 totals 15 residues. Germline CDR1 and CDR2: MGHDK and SYGVNS. V trimming: 4 bases; J trimming: 4 bases; junction bases outside the gene matches: 6. The CDR3 DNA sequence: TGTGCCAGCAGTGCCCGGGACAGGGGAGGCACTGAAGCTTTCTTT. Protein sequence: CASSARDRGGTEAFF. The whole variable domain, remainder taken from reference TRBV25-1 and TRBJ1-1, is EADIYQTPRYLVIGTGKKITLECSQTMGHDKMYWYQQDPGMELHLIHYSYGVNSTEKGDLSSESTVSRIRTEHFPLTLESARPSHTSQYLCASSARDRGGTEAFFGQGTRLTVV.

CDR3: CASSTDRAYEQYF. CDR3 nucleotides: TGTGCCAGCAGCACGGACAGGGCCTACGAGCAGTACTTC. This chain links TRBV7-8 with TRBJ2-7; 8 bases match TRBD1. The V and J ends lost 5 bases and 2 bases, in that order; junction bases with no gene match: 2. Germline CDR1 SGHVS, CDR2 FQNEAQ. The CDR3 runs 13 residues.

V and J are TRBV11-2 and TRBJ1-3, with 10 bases identical to TRBD1. The CDR3 runs 19 residues. Germline CDR1 SGHAT, CDR2 FQNNGV. V dropped 6 bases and J dropped 2; count of bases not matched to a gene: 16. The CDR3 DNA follows: TGTGCCAGCAGACCTACAAACCAGGACAGGGGGTTTACTGGAAACACCATATATTTT. It codes for CASRPTNQDRGFTGNTIYF. The full variable domain, with the rest looked up from reference TRBV11-2 and TRBJ1-3, is EAGVAQSPRYKIIEKRQSVAFWCNPISGHATLYWYQQILGQGPKLLIQFQNNGVVDDSQLPKDRFSAERLKGVDSTLKIQPAKLEDSAVYLCASRPTNQDRGFTGNTIYFGEGSWLTVV.

The chain combines TRBV28 with TRBJ2-1; D not resolved. V shed 5 bases and J shed 1 base, with 12 bases lying between them. This CDR3 has 15 amino acids. Germline loops: CDR1 MDHEN, CDR2 SYDVKM. The CDR3, as DNA: TGTGCCAGCAGTCCTATTTCGTCTTCCTACAATGAGCAGTTCTTC. Translating gives CASSPISSSYNEQFF.

This clone was recorded once. V and J are TRBV9 and TRBJ2-7; TRBD1 is a possible D gene (5 bases). V shed 0 bases and J shed 6 bases, with 19 bases lying between them. The CDR3 loop spans 16 amino acids. CDR1 and CDR2 from the germline V gene are SGDLS and YYNGEE. The CDR3 DNA reads as TGTGCCAGCAGCGTAGAGCATCAGGGAATAGTCGCCGAGCAGTACTTC. It is translated as CASSVEHQGIVAEQYF.

The chain couples TRBV2 to TRBJ2-1; 11 positions match TRBD2. Trimming removed 7 bases from V and 4 bases from J; junction bases left unmatched: 6. CDR3 length: 15 amino acids. The germline V gene has CDR1 SNHLY and CDR2 FYNNEI. CDR3 sequence (DNA): TGTGCCAGCAAGGTGGGACTAGCGGAATACAATGAGCAGTTCTTC. The encoded protein is CASKVGLAEYNEQFF.

This clone has only one observation. The genes are TRBV2 and TRBJ2-7, with 9 bases lining up with TRBD1. J gave up 6 bases and V 4 bases, and 7 bases lay outside the gene matches. This CDR3 has 14 residues. The germline gives CDR1 SNHLY, CDR2 FYNNEI. In DNA, the CDR3 is TGTGCCAGCAGTGGGGGGACAGGGACCGGCGAGCAGTACTTC. Protein: CASSGGTGTGEQYF.

V is TRBV7-2 and J is TRBJ1-2; 8 positions agree with TRBD1. The germline CDR1 and CDR2 sequences are SGHTA and FQGNSA. The CDR3 runs 15 residues. V shed 6 bases, J shed 6 bases, and the junction held 12 bases outside the gene matches. The CDR3 nucleotides are TGTGCCAGCAGTTCCATAAATCAGGGGGCCCATGGCTACACCTTC. Translation gives CASSSINQGAHGYTF.

This chain joins TRBV6-5 and TRBJ1-3; D call uncertain. CDR1 is MNHEY and CDR2 is SVGAGI in the germline V gene. The germline V and J ends were trimmed by 5 bases and 0 bases, with 11 bases remaining between them. This CDR3 comprises 15 residues. This CDR3 reads CASSRTLDSGNTIYF. Here the CDR3 DNA reads TGTGCCAGCAGTCGAACGCTAGACTCTGGAAACACCATATATTTT.

The V and J genes are TRBV19 and TRBJ1-5, with D possibly matching TRBD1 (6 bases). V was cut by 5 bases and J by 9 bases, with 17 bases left in between. CDR3 length: 14 amino acids. Per the germline V gene, CDR1 is LNHDA and CDR2 is SQIVND (reference sequence). The CDR3 sequence is CASSPRGGRWPQHF. For the CDR3, the DNA is TGTGCCAGTAGTCCGCGGGGGGGCCGATGGCCCCAGCATTTT.